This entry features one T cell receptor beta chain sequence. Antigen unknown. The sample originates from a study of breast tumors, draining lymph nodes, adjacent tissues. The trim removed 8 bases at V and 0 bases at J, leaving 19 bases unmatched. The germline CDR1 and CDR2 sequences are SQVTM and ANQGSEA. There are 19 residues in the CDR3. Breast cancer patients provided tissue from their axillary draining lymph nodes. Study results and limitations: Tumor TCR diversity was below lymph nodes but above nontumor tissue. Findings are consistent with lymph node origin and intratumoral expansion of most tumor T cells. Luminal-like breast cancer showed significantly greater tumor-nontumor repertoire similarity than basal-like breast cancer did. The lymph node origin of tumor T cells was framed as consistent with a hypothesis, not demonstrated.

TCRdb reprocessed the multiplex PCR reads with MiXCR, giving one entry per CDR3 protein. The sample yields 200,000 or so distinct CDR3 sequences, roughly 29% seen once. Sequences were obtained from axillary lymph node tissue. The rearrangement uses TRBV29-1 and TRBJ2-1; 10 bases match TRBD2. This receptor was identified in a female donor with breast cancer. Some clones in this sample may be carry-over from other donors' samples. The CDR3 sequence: CSHSFGRLAGDTSYNEQFF. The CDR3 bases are TGCAGCCACAGTTTCGGGAGGCTAGCGGGAGATACCTCCTACAATGAGCAGTTCTTC.